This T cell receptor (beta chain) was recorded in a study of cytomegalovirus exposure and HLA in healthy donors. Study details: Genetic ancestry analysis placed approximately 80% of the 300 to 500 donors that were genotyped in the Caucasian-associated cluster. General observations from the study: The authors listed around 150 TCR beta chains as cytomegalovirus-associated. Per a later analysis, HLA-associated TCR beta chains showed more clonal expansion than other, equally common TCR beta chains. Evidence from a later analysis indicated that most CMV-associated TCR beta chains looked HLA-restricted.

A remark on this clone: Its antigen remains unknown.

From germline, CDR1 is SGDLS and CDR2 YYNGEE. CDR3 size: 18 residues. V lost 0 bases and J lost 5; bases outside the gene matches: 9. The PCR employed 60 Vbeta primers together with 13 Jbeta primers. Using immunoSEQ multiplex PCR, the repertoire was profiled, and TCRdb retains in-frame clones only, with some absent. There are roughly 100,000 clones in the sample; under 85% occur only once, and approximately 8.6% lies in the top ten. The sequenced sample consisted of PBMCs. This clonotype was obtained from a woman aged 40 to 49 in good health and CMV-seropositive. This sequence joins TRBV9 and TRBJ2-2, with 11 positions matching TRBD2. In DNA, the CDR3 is TGTGCCAGCAGCGTAGTTAGCAGCATAGCGGGAGGGACCGGGGAGCTGTTTTTT. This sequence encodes CASSVVSSIAGGTGELFF.